These 10 T cell receptor beta chains came from one sample sequenced in a study of control samples from healthy donors and cancer patients. Using immunoSEQ multiplex PCR, the repertoire was profiled, and TCRdb retains in-frame clones only, with some absent. The profile shows approximately 150,000 clones, around 96% of them singletons. Material: blood. The receptors derive from a woman aged 25 to 39 in good health.

The chain carries TRBV19 and TRBJ2-7; TRBD1 aligns across 9 bases. From germline, CDR1 is LNHDA and CDR2 SQIVND (reference sequence). The CDR3 consists of 15 residues. Germline trimming cut 5 bases from V and 3 bases from J; bases unmatched to any gene: 8. This CDR3 is CASSPRDREDYEQYF. In DNA, the CDR3 is TGTGCCAGTAGTCCTCGGGACAGGGAGGACTACGAGCAGTACTTC.

This rearrangement joins TRBV6-5 to TRBJ1-5; tentative D call: TRBD1 (6 bases). Germline CDR1 reads MNHEY; CDR2 reads SVGAGI. The CDR3 is 15 residues long. V lost 7 bases and J lost 3, with 16 bases in between. The CDR3 here is CASTDQRGNNQPQHF. CDR3 nucleotides: TGTGCCAGCACCGATCAAAGGGGGAACAATCAGCCCCAGCATTTT.

V and J are TRBV2 and TRBJ2-7, with TRBD1 as a possible D gene (5 bases). Trimming took off 0 bases at V and 0 bases at J, with 9 bases between the two ends. CDR3 length equals 15 residues. From germline, CDR1 is SNHLY and CDR2 FYNNEI. In DNA, the CDR3 is TGTGCCAGCAGTGAAGCCGGCAGGGACTCCTACGAGCAGTACTTC. Translated: CASSEAGRDSYEQYF.

This sequence joins TRBV28 and TRBJ1-1, with D perhaps TRBD1 (6 bases). The V gene's germline CDR1 is MDHEN and CDR2 SYDVKM. V gave up 1 base and J gave up 10 bases, with 10 bases separating them. The CDR3 spans 12 residues. CDR3 nucleotides: TGTGCCAGCAGTTTATTGGGGGCGGGAGCTTTCTTT. This translates into CASSLLGAGAFF.

In the case of this clone: Additional DNA sequences in this sample encode the identical CDR3. The chain couples TRBV6-5 to TRBJ2-3; TRBD2 matches 12 bases. The CDR3 runs 14 residues. The trim removed 6 bases at V and 5 bases at J, leaving 3 bases unmatched. Germline V gene lookup returns CDR1 MNHEY and CDR2 SVGAGI. This chain's CDR3 is CASRLAGGRDTQYF. CDR3 coding DNA: TGTGCCAGCAGGCTAGCGGGGGGGAGAGATACGCAGTATTTT.

As DNA, the CDR3 is TGTGCCAGCAGCCAACCGGGACACCTTAATGAAAAACTGTTTTTT. Translation gives CASSQPGHLNEKLFF. The rearrangement joins TRBV16 to TRBJ1-4; possibly TRBD1 for D (6 bases). Germline CDR1 is KGHSY and CDR2 is FQNENV. The V end was cut by 2 bases, the J end by 4 bases, with 11 bases between. This CDR3 comprises 15 residues.

The CDR3 bases are TGTGCCAGCAGTCTAAACTGGGATGAAAAACTGTTTTTT. Protein: CASSLNWDEKLFF. This chain uses TRBV2 with TRBJ1-4; no reliable D call. Trimming left V 5 bases short and J 6 bases short, with 10 bases between. Germline CDR1 and CDR2: SNHLY and FYNNEI. The CDR3 length is 13 residues.

The chain has TRBV6-5 and TRBJ1-1; possibly TRBD1 for D (6 bases). CDR3 length: 14 residues. Germline CDR1 and CDR2: MNHEY and SVGAGI. Trimming shortened V by 11 bases and J by 4 bases, and 20 bases separated the two germline ends. The CDR3 sequence: CADLPQGAGTEAFF. The CDR3 DNA follows: TGTGCCGATTTACCACAGGGCGCAGGCACTGAAGCTTTCTTT.

In its sample, this clone was seen once. The chain uses TRBV10-3 and TRBJ2-2; 9 bases map to TRBD1. CDR1 is ENHRY and CDR2 is SYGVKD in the germline V gene. This CDR3 has 16 residues. The junction had 14 bases not matched to a gene; V was cut back by 8 bases and J by 7 bases. For the CDR3, the DNA is TGTGCCATCGGGACTGGAACAGGGGGCGCGAGCGGGGAGCTGTTTTTT. It yields the protein CAIGTGTGGASGELFF.

The chain recombines TRBV5-4 with TRBJ2-7; unclear D gene. V shed 5 bases and J shed 1 base, with 7 bases lying between them. In germline, CDR1 is SGHNT, CDR2 YYREEE (reference sequence). The CDR3 covers 12 residues. CDR3 protein: CASSSQSYEQYF. The CDR3 DNA follows: TGTGCCAGCAGTTCCCAGTCCTACGAGCAGTACTTC. The variable domain in full, completed from reference TRBV5-4 and TRBJ2-7, reads ETGVTQSPTHLIKTRGQQVTLRCSSQSGHNTVSWYQQALGQGPQFIFQYYREEENGRGNFPPRFSGLQFPNYSSELNVNALELDDSALYLCASSSQSYEQYFGPGTRLTVT.